Reported below is one T cell receptor beta chain. Antigen unknown. Germline V CDR1 and CDR2: DFQATT, SNEGSKA (reference sequence). V lost 6 bases, J lost 2 bases, and 6 bases stayed unmatched. The CDR3 has 14 residues. The entry originates in a study of blood T cells in healthy people across ages. Whole-study findings and limits: Lack of knowledge of donor CMV status possibly confounded expanded clonotype changes.

A second PCR, run for roughly 7 to 11 cycles, used a sample-barcoded 5' primer plus a J-beta primer mix. TCRdb ran MiXCR on the 5' RACE reads and lists one entry per CDR3 protein. The sample lists about 640,000 distinct CDR3 sequences; 35% to 50% were seen once. V and J are TRBV20-1 and TRBJ1-5; 8 nucleotides agree with TRBD1. Sequencing used blood. This receptor was identified in a man older than 75 in good health. The CDR3 sequence: CSAEDREGNQPQHF. The CDR3 bases are TGCAGTGCCGAGGACAGGGAGGGCAATCAGCCCCAGCATTTT.